The clone carrying this T cell receptor beta chain was seen at least ten times. What it recognizes is unknown. This sample stems from a study of regulatory T cells in long-lasting Graves disease. General study findings and limits: Having only a small sample size may have limited accuracy.

The CDR3 runs to 15 residues. Germline loops: CDR1 SGHRS, CDR2 YFSETQ. Between the trimmed V and J ends, which lost 0 bases and 4 bases, there was a span of 13 bases. The TCR beta library used iRepertoire HTBI primers with Arm-PCR amplification of CDR3. TCRdb called the multiplex PCR reads again in MiXCR, with one record for every CDR3 protein. The sample lists around 240,000 distinct CDR3 sequences; approximately 18% were seen once. The time point denotes: newly diagnosed GD, antithyroid drugs for less than 3 months. Generation of the TCR library employed RNA extracted from PBMCs. This same sample was also part of a study on T cells in Graves' hyperthyroidism and ophthalmopathy. That report adds: Initially, a first-round RT-PCR of the TCR CDR3 employed the HTBI primer set.

The chain recombines TRBV5-1 with TRBJ1-2; no clear D gene. The specimen comprised peripheral blood mononuclear cells (PBMCs), sampled at new diagnosis, from a patient treated with antithyroid drugs. This TCR came from a woman in her thirties with Graves disease. The CDR3 coding sequence is TGCGCCAGCAGCTTGGCTTGGACGGAGGCCTATGGCTACACCTTC. Translation gives CASSLAWTEAYGYTF.